Sequencing of this T cell receptor (beta chain) was carried out in a study of T-cell reconstitution after alpha-beta-depleted transplantation in children. This clonotype was detected a few times. For TCRbeta, the library was prepared with unique molecular identifiers. TCRdb reanalysed the PCR reads using MiXCR and keeps one entry per CDR3 protein. The table lists tens of thousands of distinct CDR3 sequences, approximately 46% of them singletons. CDR3 length: 15 residues. V lost 7 bases to trimming and J lost 3 bases, with 16 bases between them. Germline V CDR1 and CDR2: MDHEN, SYDVKM. This sequence was found in a male patient between 5 and 17 years old who had a stem cell transplant for acute lymphoblastic leukemia, so the T cells may come from the graft donor. This chain joins TRBV28 and TRBJ1-5; D call uncertain. The sample here was PBMCs, mostly from graft donor cells, taken 360 days after TCRalphabeta/CD19-depleted stem cell transplant. The CDR3 sequence is CASTQEGGLNQPQHF. The DNA for the CDR3 is TGTGCCAGCACCCAGGAGGGCGGCCTCAATCAGCCCCAGCATTTT.